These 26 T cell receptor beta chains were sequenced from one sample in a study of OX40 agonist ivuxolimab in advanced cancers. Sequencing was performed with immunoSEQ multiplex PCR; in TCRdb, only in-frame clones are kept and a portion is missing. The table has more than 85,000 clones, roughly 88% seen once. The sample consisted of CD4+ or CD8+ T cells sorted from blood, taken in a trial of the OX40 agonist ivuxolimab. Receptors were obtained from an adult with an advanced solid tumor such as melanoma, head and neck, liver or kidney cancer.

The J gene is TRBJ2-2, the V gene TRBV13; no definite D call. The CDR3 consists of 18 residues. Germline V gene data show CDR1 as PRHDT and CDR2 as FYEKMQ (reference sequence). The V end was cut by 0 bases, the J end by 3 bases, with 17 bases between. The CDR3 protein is CASSLGPYSRNYTGELFF. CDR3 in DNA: TGTGCCAGCAGCTTAGGGCCGTACTCGAGAAACTACACCGGGGAGCTGTTTTTT.

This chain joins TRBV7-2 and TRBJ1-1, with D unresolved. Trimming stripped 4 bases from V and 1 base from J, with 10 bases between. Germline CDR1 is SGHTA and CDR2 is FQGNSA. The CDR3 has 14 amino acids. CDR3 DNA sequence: TGTGCCAGCAGCTCCGGACGGAGGAACACTGAAGCTTTCTTT. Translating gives CASSSGRRNTEAFF.

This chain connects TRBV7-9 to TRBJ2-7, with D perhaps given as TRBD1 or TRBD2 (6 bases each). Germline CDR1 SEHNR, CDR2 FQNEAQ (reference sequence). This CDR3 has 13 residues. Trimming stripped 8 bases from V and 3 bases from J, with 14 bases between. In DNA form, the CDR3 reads TGTGCCAGCGGGGAGGAGGGGGTCTACGAGCAGTACTTC. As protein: CASGEEGVYEQYF.

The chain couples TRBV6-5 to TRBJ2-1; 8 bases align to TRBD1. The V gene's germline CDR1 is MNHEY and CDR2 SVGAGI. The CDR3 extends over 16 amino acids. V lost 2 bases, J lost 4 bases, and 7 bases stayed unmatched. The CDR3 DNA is TGTGCCAGCAGTTACCTGGGCAGGGGGCAATACAATGAGCAGTTCTTC. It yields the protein CASSYLGRGQYNEQFF.

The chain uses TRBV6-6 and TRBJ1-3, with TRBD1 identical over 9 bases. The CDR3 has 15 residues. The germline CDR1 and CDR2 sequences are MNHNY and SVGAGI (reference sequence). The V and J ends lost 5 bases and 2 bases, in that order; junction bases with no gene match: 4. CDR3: CASSLGTGPGNTIYF. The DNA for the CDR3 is TGTGCCAGCAGTCTTGGGACAGGGCCTGGAAACACCATATATTTT.

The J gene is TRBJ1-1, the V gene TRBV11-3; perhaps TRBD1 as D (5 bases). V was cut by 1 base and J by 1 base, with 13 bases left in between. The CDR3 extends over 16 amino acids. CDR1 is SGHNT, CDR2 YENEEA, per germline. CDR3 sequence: CASSLGGGATNTEAFF. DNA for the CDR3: TGTGCCAGCAGCTTAGGAGGCGGGGCTACGAACACTGAAGCTTTCTTT.

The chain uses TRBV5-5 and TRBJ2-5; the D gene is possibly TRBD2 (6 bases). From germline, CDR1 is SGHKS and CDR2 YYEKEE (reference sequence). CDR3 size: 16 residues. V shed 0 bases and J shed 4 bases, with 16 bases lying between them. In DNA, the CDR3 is TGTGCCAGCAGCTTGGGCGTCGGCGGGACGCCAGAGACCCAGTACTTC. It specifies CASSLGVGGTPETQYF.

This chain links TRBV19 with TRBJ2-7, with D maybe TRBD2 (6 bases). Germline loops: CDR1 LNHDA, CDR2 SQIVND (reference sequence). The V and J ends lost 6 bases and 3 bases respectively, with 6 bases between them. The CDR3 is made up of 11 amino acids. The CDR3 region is CASRGGYEQYF. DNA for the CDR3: TGTGCCAGTAGGGGGGGCTACGAGCAGTACTTC.

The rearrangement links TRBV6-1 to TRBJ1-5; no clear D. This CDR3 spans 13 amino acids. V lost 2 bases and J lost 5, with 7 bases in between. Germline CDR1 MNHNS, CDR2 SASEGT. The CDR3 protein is CASSETIDQPQHF. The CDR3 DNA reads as TGTGCCAGCAGTGAAACGATCGATCAGCCCCAGCATTTT.

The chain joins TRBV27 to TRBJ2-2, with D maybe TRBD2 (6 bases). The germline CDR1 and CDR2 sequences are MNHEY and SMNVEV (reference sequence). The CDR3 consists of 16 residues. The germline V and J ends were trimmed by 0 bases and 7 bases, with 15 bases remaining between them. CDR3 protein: CASSLSRGIIGGELFF. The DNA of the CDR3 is TGTGCCAGCAGTTTATCCCGCGGGATAATTGGCGGGGAGCTGTTTTTT.

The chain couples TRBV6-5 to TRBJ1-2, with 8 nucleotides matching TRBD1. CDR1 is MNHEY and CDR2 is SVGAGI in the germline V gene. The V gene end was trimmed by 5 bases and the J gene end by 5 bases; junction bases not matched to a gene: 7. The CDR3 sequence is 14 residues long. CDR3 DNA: TGTGCCAGCAGTCCTAGGACAGGGTATTATGGCTACACCTTC. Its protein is CASSPRTGYYGYTF.

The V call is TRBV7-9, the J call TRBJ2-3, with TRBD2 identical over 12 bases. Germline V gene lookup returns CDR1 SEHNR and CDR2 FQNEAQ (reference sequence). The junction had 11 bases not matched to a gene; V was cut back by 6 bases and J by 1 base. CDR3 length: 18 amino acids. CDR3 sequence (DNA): TGTGCCAGCAGATGGCTAGCGGGAGGGCCGAGGGGCACAGATACGCAGTATTTT. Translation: CASRWLAGGPRGTDTQYF.

CDR3 DNA sequence: TGTGCCAGTAGCCCGGGACAGGGCCTAGGTGAAGCTTTCTTT. Its protein is CASSPGQGLGEAFF. The V gene is TRBV19, the J gene TRBJ1-1; 9 nucleotides line up with TRBD1. Germline loops: CDR1 LNHDA, CDR2 SQIVND (reference sequence). The J segment lost 7 bases and the V segment lost 6 bases, leaving 9 bases of the junction unmatched. This CDR3 has 14 residues. Using reference TRBV19 and TRBJ1-1 for the parts outside the CDR3, the full variable domain is DGGITQSPKYLFRKEGQNVTLSCEQNLNHDAMYWYRQDPGQGLRLIYYSQIVNDFQKGDIAEGYSVSREKKESFPLTVTSAQKNPTAFYLCASSPGQGLGEAFFGQGTRLTVV.

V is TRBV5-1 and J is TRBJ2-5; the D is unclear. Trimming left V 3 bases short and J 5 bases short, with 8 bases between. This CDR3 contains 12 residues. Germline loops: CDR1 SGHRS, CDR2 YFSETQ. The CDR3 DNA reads TGCGCCAGCAGCTCCTTCGGGGAGACCCAGTACTTC. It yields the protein CASSSFGETQYF.

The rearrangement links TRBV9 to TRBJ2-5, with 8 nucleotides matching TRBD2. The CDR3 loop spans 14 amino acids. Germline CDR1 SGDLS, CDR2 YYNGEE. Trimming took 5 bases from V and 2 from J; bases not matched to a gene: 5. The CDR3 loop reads CASSIIAGQETQYF. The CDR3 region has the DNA TGTGCCAGCAGTATAATAGCGGGGCAAGAGACCCAGTACTTC.

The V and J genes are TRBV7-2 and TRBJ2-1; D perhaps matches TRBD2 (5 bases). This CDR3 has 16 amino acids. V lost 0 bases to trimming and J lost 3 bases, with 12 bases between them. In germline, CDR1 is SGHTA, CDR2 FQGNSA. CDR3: CASSLAARRYYNEQFF. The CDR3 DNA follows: TGTGCCAGCAGCTTAGCGGCTAGGAGGTACTACAATGAGCAGTTCTTC. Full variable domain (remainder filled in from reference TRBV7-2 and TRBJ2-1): GAGVSQSPSNKVTEKGKDVELRCDPISGHTALYWYRQSLGQGLEFLIYFQGNSAPDKSGLPSDRFSAERTGGSVSTLTIQRTQQEDSAVYLCASSLAARRYYNEQFFGPGTRLTVL.

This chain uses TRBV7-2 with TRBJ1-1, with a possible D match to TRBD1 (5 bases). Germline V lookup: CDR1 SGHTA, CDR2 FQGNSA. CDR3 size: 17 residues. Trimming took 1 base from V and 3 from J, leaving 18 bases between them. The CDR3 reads CASSLGTMDTLDTEAFF. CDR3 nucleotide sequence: TGTGCCAGCAGCTTAGGGACAATGGATACGTTGGACACTGAAGCTTTCTTT.

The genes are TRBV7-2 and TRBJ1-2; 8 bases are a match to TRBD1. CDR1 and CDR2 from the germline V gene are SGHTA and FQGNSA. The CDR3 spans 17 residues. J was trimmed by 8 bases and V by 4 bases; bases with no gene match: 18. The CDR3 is CASSSYSRAGGGEGYTF. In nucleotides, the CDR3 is TGTGCCAGCAGCTCTTACTCAAGGGCAGGGGGCGGGGAGGGCTACACCTTC.

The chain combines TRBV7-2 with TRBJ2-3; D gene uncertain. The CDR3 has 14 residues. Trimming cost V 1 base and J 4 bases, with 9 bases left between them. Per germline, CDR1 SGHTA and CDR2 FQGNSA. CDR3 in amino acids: CASSLDPPADTQYF. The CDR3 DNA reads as TGTGCCAGCAGCTTAGACCCCCCCGCAGATACGCAGTATTTT.

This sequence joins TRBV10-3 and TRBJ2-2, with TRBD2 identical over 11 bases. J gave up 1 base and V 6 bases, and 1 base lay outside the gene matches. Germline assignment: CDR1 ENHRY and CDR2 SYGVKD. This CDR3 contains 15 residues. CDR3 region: CAIRGLAVNTGELFF. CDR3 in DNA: TGTGCCATCAGGGGACTAGCGGTGAACACCGGGGAGCTGTTTTTT.

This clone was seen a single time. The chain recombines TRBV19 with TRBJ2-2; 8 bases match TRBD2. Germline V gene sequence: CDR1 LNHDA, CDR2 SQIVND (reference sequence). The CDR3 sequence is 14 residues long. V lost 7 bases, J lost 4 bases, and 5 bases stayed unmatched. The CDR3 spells CASIREGGTGELFF. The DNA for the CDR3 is TGTGCCAGTATTCGGGAGGGCGGCACCGGGGAGCTGTTTTTT.

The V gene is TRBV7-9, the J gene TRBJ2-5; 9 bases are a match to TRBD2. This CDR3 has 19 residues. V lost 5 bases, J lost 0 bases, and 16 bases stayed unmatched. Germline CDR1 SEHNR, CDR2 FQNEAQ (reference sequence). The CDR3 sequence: CASSEAPIAGDWYQETQYF. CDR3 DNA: TGTGCCAGCAGCGAGGCCCCCATAGCGGGGGATTGGTACCAAGAGACCCAGTACTTC.

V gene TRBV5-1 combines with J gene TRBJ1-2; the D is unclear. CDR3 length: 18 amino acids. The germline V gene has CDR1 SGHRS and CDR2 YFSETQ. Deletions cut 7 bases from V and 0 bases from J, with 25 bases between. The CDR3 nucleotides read TGCGCCAGCCGCAAACCTACAGAATCCACCTTAGCTAACTATGGCTACACCTTC. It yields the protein CASRKPTESTLANYGYTF. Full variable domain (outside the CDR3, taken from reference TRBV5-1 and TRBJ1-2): KAGVTQTPRYLIKTRGQQVTLSCSPISGHRSVSWYQQTPGQGLQFLFEYFSETQRNKGNFPGRFSGRQFSNSRSEMNVSTLELGDSALYLCASRKPTESTLANYGYTFGSGTRLTVV.

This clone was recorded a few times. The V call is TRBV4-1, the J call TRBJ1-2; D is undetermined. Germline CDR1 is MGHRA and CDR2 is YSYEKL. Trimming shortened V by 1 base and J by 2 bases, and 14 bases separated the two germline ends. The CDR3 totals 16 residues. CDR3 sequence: CASSQVLGRRNYGYTF. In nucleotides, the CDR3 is TGCGCCAGCAGCCAAGTCCTCGGACGGAGAAACTATGGCTACACCTTC.

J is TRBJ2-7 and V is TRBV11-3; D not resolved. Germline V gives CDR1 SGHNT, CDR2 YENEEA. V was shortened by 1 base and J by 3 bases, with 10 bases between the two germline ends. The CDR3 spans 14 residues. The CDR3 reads CASSLGQDHYEQYF. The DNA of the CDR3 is TGTGCCAGCAGCTTAGGGCAGGACCACTACGAGCAGTACTTC.

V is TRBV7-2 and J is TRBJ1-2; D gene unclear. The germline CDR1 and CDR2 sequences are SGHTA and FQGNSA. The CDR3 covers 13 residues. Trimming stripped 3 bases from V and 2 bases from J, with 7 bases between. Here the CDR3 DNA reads TGTGCCAGCAGCTTCCCAGAGAACTATGGCTACACCTTC. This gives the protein CASSFPENYGYTF.